The 4 T cell receptor beta chains in this list originate from one sample, sequenced in a study of control samples from healthy donors and cancer patients. Measured with immunoSEQ multiplex PCR; TCRdb has only the in-frame clones, and not every one. The sample yields over 30,000 clones, roughly nine tenths seen once. Sequenced material: PBMCs. These receptors were collected from a woman in her forties with lung cancer.

This chain joins TRBV11-1 and TRBJ2-2; D unclear. Germline CDR1 reads SGHAT; CDR2 reads FQDESV (reference sequence). The CDR3 is made up of 14 amino acids. The ends were cut back, 3 bases at V and 1 base at J, with 6 bases in the middle. The CDR3 protein is CASSFGRNTGELFF. In DNA form, the CDR3 reads TGTGCCAGCAGCTTTGGCAGGAACACCGGGGAGCTGTTTTTT. The full variable domain, rest sourced from reference TRBV11-1 and TRBJ2-2, is EAEVAQSPRYKITEKSQAVAFWCDPISGHATLYWYRQILGQGPELLVQFQDESVVDDSQLPKDRFSAERLKGVDSTLKIQPAELGDSAMYLCASSFGRNTGELFFGEGSRLTVL.

V and J are TRBV5-6 and TRBJ1-1; 9 nucleotides align to TRBD1. Per the germline V gene, CDR1 is SGHDT and CDR2 is YYEEEE. The CDR3 extends over 13 amino acids. The V gene end was trimmed by 1 base and the J gene end by 9 bases; junction bases not matched to a gene: 4. The CDR3 bases are TGTGCCAGCAGCTTGTTTGGGACAGGGAAAGCTTTCTTT. This translates into CASSLFGTGKAFF. Combining the CDR3 with reference TRBV5-6 and TRBJ1-1 gives the whole variable domain DAGVTQSPTHLIKTRGQQVTLRCSPKSGHDTVSWYQQALGQGPQFIFQYYEEEERQRGNFPDRFSGHQFPNYSSELNVNALLLGDSALYLCASSLFGTGKAFFGQGTRLTVV.

The J gene is TRBJ2-5, the V gene TRBV25-1; 7 bases line up with TRBD2. CDR1 and CDR2 from the germline V gene are MGHDK and SYGVNS. The V gene end was trimmed by 1 base and the J gene end by 4 bases; junction bases not matched to a gene: 9. The CDR3 contains 16 residues. CDR3: CASSELALGGVETQYF. The CDR3 DNA reads as TGTGCCAGCAGTGAATTGGCGCTTGGGGGGGTAGAGACCCAGTACTTC.

This clone was seen a single time. The chain is built from TRBV2 and TRBJ1-4; D perhaps matches TRBD1 (6 bases). V lost 6 bases to trimming and J lost 8 bases, with 16 bases between them. Germline assignment: CDR1 SNHLY and CDR2 FYNNEI. This CDR3 has 14 amino acids. The CDR3 sequence is CASRDSRVKEKLFF. The CDR3 nucleotides are TGTGCCAGCAGGGACAGTCGGGTGAAAGAAAAACTGTTTTTT.